Sequencing of this T cell receptor (beta chain) was carried out in a study of blood T cell repertoires in COVID-19. This CDR3 is 12 amino acids long. Germline CDR1 and CDR2: LNHDA and SQIVND (reference sequence). Between the trimmed V and J ends, which lost 8 bases and 5 bases, there was a span of 12 bases. TCRdb keeps only in-frame clones here, not all; method: immunoSEQ multiplex PCR. The data contain over 250,000 clones, 88% of them singletons. Sequences were obtained from peripheral blood. The V gene is TRBV19, the J gene TRBJ1-1, with TRBD1 as a possible D gene (5 bases). The receptor was derived from a woman in her 40s who had recovered from COVID-19. The CDR3 loop is CASARRGTEAFF. CDR3 DNA: TGTGCCAGTGCACGACGGGGGACTGAAGCTTTCTTT.